This T cell receptor beta chain was observed in a study of OX40 agonist ivuxolimab in advanced cancers. Whole-study results and caveats: On average, a greater number of expanded clones characterised CD8+ T cells relative to CD4+.

Sequencing was performed with immunoSEQ multiplex PCR; in TCRdb, only in-frame clones are kept and a portion is missing. The sample holds about 25,000 clones; about 80% are singletons and the top ten take 23%. The CDR3 has 16 residues. V dropped 2 bases and J dropped 9 bases, with 20 bases sitting between them. Per germline, CDR1 MNHNS and CDR2 SASEGT. In its sample, this clone was seen once. Its antigen is still unknown. The cohort excluded patients with autoimmune disease history or systemic immunosuppression. Samples of blood were obtained at baseline, on cycle 4 day 1, and on cycle 7 day 1. This TCR was sampled from an adult with an advanced solid tumor such as melanoma, head and neck, liver or kidney cancer. The starting material was CD4+ or CD8+ T cells sorted from blood, obtained in a trial of the OX40 agonist ivuxolimab. The chain carries TRBV6-1 and TRBJ1-5; TRBD1 is a possible D gene (5 bases). The DNA for the CDR3 is TGTGCCAGCAGTGAACTGGGGGGATCCGAGTTTAGGCCCCAGCATTTT. Its translation: CASSELGGSEFRPQHF.